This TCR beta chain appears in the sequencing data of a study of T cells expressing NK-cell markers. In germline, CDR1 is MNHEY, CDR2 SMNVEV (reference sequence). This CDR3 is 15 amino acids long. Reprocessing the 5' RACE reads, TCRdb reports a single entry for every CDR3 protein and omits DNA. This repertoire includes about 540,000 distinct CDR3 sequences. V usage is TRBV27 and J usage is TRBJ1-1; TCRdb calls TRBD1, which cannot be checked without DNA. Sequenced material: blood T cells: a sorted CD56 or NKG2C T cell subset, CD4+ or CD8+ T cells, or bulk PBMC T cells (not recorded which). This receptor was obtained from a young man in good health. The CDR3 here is CASSPGTGWDTEAFF.